This TCR beta chain was found in a study of T cell repertoires in cytomegalovirus infection. TCRdb reprocessed the reads with MiXCR, giving one entry per CDR3 protein. The sample holds more than 200,000 distinct CDR3 sequences, approximately 9.1% seen once. V was shortened by 9 bases and J by 2 bases, with 14 bases between the two germline ends. The CDR3 consists of 14 residues. The chain combines TRBV12-3 or TRBV12-4 with TRBJ1-3; tentatively, D is TRBD1 (5 bases). The receptor was derived from a human donor in good health (CMV status not recorded). Some clones in this sample may be carry-over from other donors' samples. Input material: PBMCs. This CDR3 reads CASQKGTAGNTIYF. The DNA of the CDR3 is TGTGCCAGTCAGAAGGGGACTGCTGGAAACACCATATATTTT.